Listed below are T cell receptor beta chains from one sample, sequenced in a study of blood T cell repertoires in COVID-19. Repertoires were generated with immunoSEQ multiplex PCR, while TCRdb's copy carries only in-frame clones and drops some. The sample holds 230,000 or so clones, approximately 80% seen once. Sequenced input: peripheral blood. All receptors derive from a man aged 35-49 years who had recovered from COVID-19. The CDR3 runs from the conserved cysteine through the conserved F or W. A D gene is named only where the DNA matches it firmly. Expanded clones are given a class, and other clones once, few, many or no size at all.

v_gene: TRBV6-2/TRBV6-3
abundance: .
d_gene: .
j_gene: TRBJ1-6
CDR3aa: CASSHRDSYSPLHF
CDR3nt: TGTGCCAGCAGTCATCGGGACTCGTATTCACCCCTCCACTTT

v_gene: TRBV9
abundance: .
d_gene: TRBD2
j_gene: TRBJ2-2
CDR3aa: CASSASGGSPGELFF
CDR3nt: TGTGCCAGCAGCGCCAGCGGGGGATCCCCCGGGGAGCTGTTTTTT

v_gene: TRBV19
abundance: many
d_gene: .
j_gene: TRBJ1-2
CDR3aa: CASSIQRNYGYTF
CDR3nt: TGTGCCAGTAGTATCCAGCGGAACTATGGCTACACCTTC

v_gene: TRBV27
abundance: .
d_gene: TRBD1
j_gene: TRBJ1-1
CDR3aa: CASSLRQGYTEAFF
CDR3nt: TGTGCCAGCAGTTTACGACAGGGGTACACTGAAGCTTTCTTT

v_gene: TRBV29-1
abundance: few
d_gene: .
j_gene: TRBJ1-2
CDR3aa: CSVAKDADYGYTF
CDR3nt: TGCAGCGTTGCAAAGGATGCGGACTATGGCTACACCTTC

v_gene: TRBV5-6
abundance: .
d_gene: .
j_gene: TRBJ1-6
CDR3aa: CASSARGGYNSPLHF
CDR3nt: TGTGCCAGCAGCGCCCGAGGGGGATATAATTCACCCCTCCACTTT

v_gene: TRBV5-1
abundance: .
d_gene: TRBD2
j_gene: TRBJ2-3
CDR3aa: CASSLAGLAGSTDTQYF
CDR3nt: TGCGCCAGCAGCTTGGCCGGGTTAGCGGGAAGCACAGATACGCAGTATTTT

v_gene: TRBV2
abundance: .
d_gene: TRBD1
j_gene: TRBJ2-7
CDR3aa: CASRADRGYEQYF
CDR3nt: TGTGCCAGCAGGGCCGACAGGGGCTACGAGCAGTACTTC

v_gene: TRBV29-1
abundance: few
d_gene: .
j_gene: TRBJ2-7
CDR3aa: CSVLRADTSYEQYF
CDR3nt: TGCAGCGTCCTCAGGGCGGACACCTCCTACGAGCAGTACTTC

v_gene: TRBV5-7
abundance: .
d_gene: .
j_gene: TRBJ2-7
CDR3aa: CASSTHGHCFGEQYF
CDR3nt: TGTGCCAGCAGCACACACGGACACTGCTTTGGCGAGCAGTACTTC

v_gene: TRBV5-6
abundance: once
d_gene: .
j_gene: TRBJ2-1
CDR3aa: CASSLIQASYNEQFF
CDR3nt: TGTGCCAGCAGCTTGATCCAGGCGTCCTACAATGAGCAGTTCTTC

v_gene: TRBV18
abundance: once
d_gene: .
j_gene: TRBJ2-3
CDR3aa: CASSPGEGTGSTDTQYF
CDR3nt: TGTGCCAGCTCACCAGGGGAAGGTACGGGAAGCACAGATACGCAGTATTTT

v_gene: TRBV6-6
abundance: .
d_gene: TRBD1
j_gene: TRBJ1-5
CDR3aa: CASRTGFGRGQPQHF
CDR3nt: TGTGCCAGCAGGACAGGGTTCGGTCGCGGTCAGCCCCAGCATTTT

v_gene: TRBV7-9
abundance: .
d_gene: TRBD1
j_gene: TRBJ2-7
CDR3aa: CASSLAGTAYEQYF
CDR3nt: TGTGCCAGCAGCTTGGCCGGGACAGCCTACGAGCAGTACTTC

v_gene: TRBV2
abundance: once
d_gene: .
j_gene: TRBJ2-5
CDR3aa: CASSVESQETQYF
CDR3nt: TGTGCCAGCAGTGTGGAGTCCCAAGAGACCCAGTACTTC

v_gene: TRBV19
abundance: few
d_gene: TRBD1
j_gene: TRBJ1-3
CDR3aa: CASSTRTGDGNTIYF
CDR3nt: TGTGCCAGTAGTACACGGACAGGGGACGGAAACACCATATATTTT

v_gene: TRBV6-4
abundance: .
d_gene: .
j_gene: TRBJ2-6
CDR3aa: CASSDKKGVLPGANVLTF
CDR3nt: TGTGCCAGCAGTGACAAAAAGGGGGTTTTACCTGGGGCCAACGTCCTGACTTTC

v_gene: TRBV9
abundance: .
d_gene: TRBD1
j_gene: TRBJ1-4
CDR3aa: CASSPPTGGDEKLFF
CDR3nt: TGTGCCAGCAGCCCTCCGACAGGGGGAGATGAAAAACTGTTTTTT

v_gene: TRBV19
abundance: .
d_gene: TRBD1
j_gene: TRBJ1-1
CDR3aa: CASSIDPRTGGSTEAFF
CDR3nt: TGTGCCAGTAGTATAGATCCTCGGACAGGGGGTTCGACTGAAGCTTTCTTT

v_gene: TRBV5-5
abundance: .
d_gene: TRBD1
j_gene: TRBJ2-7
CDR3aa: CASSLIQGVRYEQYF
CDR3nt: TGTGCCAGCAGCCTCATACAGGGGGTCCGTTACGAGCAGTACTTC

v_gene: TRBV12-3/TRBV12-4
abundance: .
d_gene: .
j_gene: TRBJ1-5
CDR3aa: CASSFTSNQPQHF
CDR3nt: TGTGCCAGCAGTTTTACAAGCAATCAGCCCCAGCATTTT

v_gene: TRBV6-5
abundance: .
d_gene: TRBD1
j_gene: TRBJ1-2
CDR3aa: CASGGPRDSRYGYTF
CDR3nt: TGTGCCAGCGGAGGCCCTCGGGACAGCCGTTATGGCTACACCTTC

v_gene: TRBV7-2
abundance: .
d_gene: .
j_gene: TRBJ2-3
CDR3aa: CASSPRFTQYF
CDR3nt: TGTGCCAGCAGCCCGCGATTTACGCAGTATTTT

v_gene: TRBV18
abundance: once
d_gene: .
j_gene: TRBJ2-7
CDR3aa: CASSPDRNTHEQYF
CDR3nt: TGTGCCAGCTCACCGGACAGAAATACCCACGAGCAGTACTTC

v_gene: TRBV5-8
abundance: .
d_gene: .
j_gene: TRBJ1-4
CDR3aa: CASSPLQATNEKLFF
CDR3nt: TGTGCCAGCAGCCCACTGCAAGCAACTAATGAAAAACTGTTTTTT

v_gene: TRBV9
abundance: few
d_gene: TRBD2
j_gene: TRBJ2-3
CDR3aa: CASSVSGRSDTQYF
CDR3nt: TGTGCCAGCAGCGTTAGCGGGAGGTCAGATACGCAGTATTTT

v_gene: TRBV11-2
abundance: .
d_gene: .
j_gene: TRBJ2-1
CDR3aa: CASSLVSYNEQFF
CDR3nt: TGTGCCAGCAGTCTAGTCTCCTACAATGAGCAGTTCTTC

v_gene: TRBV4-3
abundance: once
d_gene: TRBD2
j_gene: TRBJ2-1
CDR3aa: CASSSLAGGWNNEQFF
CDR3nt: TGCGCCAGCAGCTCTTTAGCGGGAGGTTGGAACAATGAGCAGTTCTTC